This TCR beta chain was sequenced for a study of identical twins. General observations from the study: Rather than following the same donors, the conclusions depended on cross-sectional statistical analysis. Weaker excess sharing between twins was seen in beta out-of-frame sequences. Insertions ran lower in abundant cord blood beta clonotypes, though not in memory repertoires.

From the 5' RACE reads, TCRdb called clonotypes with MiXCR, one entry per CDR3 protein. This sample has hundreds of thousands of distinct CDR3 sequences, with approximately 6.1% found just once. All donors comprised healthy Caucasians. A word on this clonotype: No antigen is known for it.

The length of the CDR3 is 15 residues. CDR1 and CDR2 from the germline V gene are MNHEY and SVGEGT. Trimming pared 6 bases from V and 10 bases from J, leaving 22 bases between. The chain has TRBV6-2 or TRBV6-3 and TRBJ2-1, with D tentatively TRBD2 (6 bases). The sequence was collected from a man younger than 35 in good health. The sequencing sample was made of naive T cells sorted from blood. The CDR3 reads CASSRRTNQFGEQFF. In DNA form, the CDR3 reads TGTGCCAGCAGCCGCCGGACTAACCAATTCGGGGAGCAGTTCTTC.